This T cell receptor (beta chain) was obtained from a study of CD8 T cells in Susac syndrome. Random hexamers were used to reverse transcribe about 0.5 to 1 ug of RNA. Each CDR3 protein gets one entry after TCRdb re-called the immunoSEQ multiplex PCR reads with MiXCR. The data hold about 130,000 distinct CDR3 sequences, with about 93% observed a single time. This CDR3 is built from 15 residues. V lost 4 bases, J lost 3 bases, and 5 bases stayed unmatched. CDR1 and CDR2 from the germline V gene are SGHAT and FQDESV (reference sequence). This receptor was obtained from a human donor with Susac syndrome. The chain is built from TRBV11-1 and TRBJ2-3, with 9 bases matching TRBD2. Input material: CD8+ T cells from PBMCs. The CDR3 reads CASSYSGRTTDTQYF. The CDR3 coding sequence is TGTGCCAGCAGCTATAGCGGGAGAACGACAGATACGCAGTATTTT.